The clone carrying this TCR beta chain has just a few counts. Its specificity is unknown. Prior to sequencing, the ViraFEST assay stimulated PBMC with viral peptide pools, which expanded the antigen-specific CD4+ T cells. It was after approximately 10 days of culture that CD4+ T cells were isolated. Each participant was given two doses of one vaccine (BNT162b2 or mRNA-1273). The data stem from a study of vaccination effects on CD4 cells after COVID-19. Study details: Post-vaccine samples followed the second dose by a median of 72 days.

The data were produced by immunoSEQ multiplex PCR, yet TCRdb's version contains in-frame clones alone and is incomplete. The repertoire holds some 70,000 clones, with approximately 82% as singletons. Study results and limitations: Among infection- and vaccine-induced clones, marked clonal contraction occurred late after vaccination.

The CDR3 has 14 amino acids. Germline values: CDR1 KGHSH, CDR2 LQKENI. V was shortened by 4 bases and J by 0 bases, with 9 bases between the two germline ends. This sample comprised CD4+ T cells from PBMCs cultured with HCoV-229E spike peptides, obtained after COVID-19 vaccination. The gene calls are TRBV18 and TRBJ1-1; D gene uncertain. This sequence was found in a human donor who received a COVID-19 vaccine. This CDR3 is CASSLQPMNTEAFF. As DNA, the CDR3 is TGTGCCAGCTCACTGCAACCTATGAACACTGAAGCTTTCTTT.